The 10 T cell receptor beta chains listed next were all sequenced from one sample in a study of CD8 T cells in ankylosing spondylitis. A single record per CDR3 protein comes from TCRdb applying MiXCR to the 5' RACE reads. Of under 300,000 distinct CDR3 sequences detected, about 18% appear once; the ten largest clones hold around 33%. Sequenced input: blood, either unsorted or a sorted T cell fraction (not recorded which). These receptors were collected from a male donor with ankylosing spondylitis or in good health (not recorded which).

The chain couples TRBV7-6 to TRBJ1-2; 9 bases are a match to TRBD1. The trim removed 2 bases at V and 8 bases at J, leaving 9 bases unmatched. Germline CDR1 reads SGHVS; CDR2 reads FNYEAQ. The CDR3 has 15 residues. DNA of the CDR3: TGTGCCAGCAGCTTAATTGGGACAGGGCTCTGGGGCTACACCTTC. The encoded protein is CASSLIGTGLWGYTF.

Many counts were recorded for this clonotype. This chain links TRBV4-3 with TRBJ2-7, with a tentative D call TRBD2 (5 bases). Trimming shortened V by 0 bases and J by 2 bases, and 14 bases separated the two germline ends. This CDR3 region has 16 residues. Germline CDR1 reads LGHNA; CDR2 reads YSLEER. The CDR3, as DNA: TGCGCCAGCAGCCAAGACCGATCGGACGGGACCTACGAGCAGTACTTC. Protein sequence: CASSQDRSDGTYEQYF.

This clonotype was observed a few times. The J gene is TRBJ2-7, the V gene TRBV28, with D unclear. V lost 2 bases and J lost 4, with 6 bases in between. CDR1 and CDR2 (germline): MDHEN, SYDVKM. The CDR3 is made up of 12 amino acids. CDR3 coding DNA: TGTGCCAGCAGTTTAGAGAAATACGAGCAGTACTTC. Translation: CASSLEKYEQYF.

The chain's CDR3 is CASSSVTEKLFF. CDR3 in DNA: TGTGCCAGCAGTTCGGTAACGGAAAAACTGTTTTTT. The chain is built from TRBV12-3 or TRBV12-4 and TRBJ1-4; D is uncertain. This CDR3 is 12 amino acids long. Trimming cost V 4 bases and J 8 bases, with 8 bases left between them.

Regarding this clonotype: This may be a read error, as it is one base from a much larger clone. The gene calls are TRBV24-1 and TRBJ2-1; possible D gene TRBD2, 6 bases. Trimming cost V 4 bases and J 8 bases, with 20 bases left between them. Germline loops: CDR1 KGHDR, CDR2 SFDVKD. This CDR3 is 16 amino acids long. DNA for the CDR3: TGTGCCACCAGTGACCACACTAGCAGGAGCTTGCATGAGCAGTTCTTC. Protein: CATSDHTSRSLHEQFF.

There are a few counts of this clonotype. The chain couples TRBV29-1 to TRBJ2-2, with 8 bases identical to TRBD1. J was trimmed by 2 bases and V by 7 bases; bases with no gene match: 6. The CDR3 length is 14 residues. Germline V gene sequence: CDR1 SQVTM, CDR2 ANQGSEA. CDR3 bases: TGCAGCGCTGTGACAGGGGCCAACACCGGGGAGCTGTTTTTT. It encodes CSAVTGANTGELFF.

J is TRBJ1-2 and V is TRBV28, with TRBD1 as a possible D gene (6 bases). From germline, CDR1 is MDHEN and CDR2 SYDVKM. Trimming left V 1 base short and J 8 bases short, with 11 bases between. This CDR3 contains 13 residues. The CDR3 DNA is TGTGCCAGCAGTTTATCGGCAGGGGAAGGCTACACCTTC. Translating it yields CASSLSAGEGYTF.

CDR3 nucleotides: TGTGCCAGCCTTCCCGATGGACGGAACTCCTACAATGAGCAGTTCTTC. Its protein is CASLPDGRNSYNEQFF. This sequence joins TRBV12-3 or TRBV12-4 and TRBJ2-1, with D unclear. Between the trimmed V and J ends, which lost 8 bases and 0 bases, there was a span of 17 bases. This CDR3 region has 16 residues.

This clonotype was seen a few times. The rearrangement links TRBV14 to TRBJ2-2; D call uncertain. Trimming pared 6 bases from V and 0 bases from J, leaving 5 bases between. CDR1 and CDR2 from the germline V gene are SGHDN and FVKESK. This CDR3 is 13 amino acids long. Written as DNA, the CDR3 is TGTGCCAGCAGTATTTCGAACACCGGGGAGCTGTTTTTT. Its protein is CASSISNTGELFF.

Turning to this clonotype: Since no conserved phenylalanine or tryptophan closes the CDR3, a read error is the likely cause. The chain combines TRBV9 with TRBJ2-7; 8 bases fit TRBD1. J gave up 4 bases and V 6 bases, and 15 bases lay outside the gene matches. The CDR3 is 16 residues long. Germline CDR1 is SGDLS and CDR2 is YYNGEE. CDR3 sequence (DNA): TGTGCCAGCAAGGGGGATCGACGACAGGGGATGTACGAGCAGTACATC. It is translated as CASKGDRRQGMYEQYI.